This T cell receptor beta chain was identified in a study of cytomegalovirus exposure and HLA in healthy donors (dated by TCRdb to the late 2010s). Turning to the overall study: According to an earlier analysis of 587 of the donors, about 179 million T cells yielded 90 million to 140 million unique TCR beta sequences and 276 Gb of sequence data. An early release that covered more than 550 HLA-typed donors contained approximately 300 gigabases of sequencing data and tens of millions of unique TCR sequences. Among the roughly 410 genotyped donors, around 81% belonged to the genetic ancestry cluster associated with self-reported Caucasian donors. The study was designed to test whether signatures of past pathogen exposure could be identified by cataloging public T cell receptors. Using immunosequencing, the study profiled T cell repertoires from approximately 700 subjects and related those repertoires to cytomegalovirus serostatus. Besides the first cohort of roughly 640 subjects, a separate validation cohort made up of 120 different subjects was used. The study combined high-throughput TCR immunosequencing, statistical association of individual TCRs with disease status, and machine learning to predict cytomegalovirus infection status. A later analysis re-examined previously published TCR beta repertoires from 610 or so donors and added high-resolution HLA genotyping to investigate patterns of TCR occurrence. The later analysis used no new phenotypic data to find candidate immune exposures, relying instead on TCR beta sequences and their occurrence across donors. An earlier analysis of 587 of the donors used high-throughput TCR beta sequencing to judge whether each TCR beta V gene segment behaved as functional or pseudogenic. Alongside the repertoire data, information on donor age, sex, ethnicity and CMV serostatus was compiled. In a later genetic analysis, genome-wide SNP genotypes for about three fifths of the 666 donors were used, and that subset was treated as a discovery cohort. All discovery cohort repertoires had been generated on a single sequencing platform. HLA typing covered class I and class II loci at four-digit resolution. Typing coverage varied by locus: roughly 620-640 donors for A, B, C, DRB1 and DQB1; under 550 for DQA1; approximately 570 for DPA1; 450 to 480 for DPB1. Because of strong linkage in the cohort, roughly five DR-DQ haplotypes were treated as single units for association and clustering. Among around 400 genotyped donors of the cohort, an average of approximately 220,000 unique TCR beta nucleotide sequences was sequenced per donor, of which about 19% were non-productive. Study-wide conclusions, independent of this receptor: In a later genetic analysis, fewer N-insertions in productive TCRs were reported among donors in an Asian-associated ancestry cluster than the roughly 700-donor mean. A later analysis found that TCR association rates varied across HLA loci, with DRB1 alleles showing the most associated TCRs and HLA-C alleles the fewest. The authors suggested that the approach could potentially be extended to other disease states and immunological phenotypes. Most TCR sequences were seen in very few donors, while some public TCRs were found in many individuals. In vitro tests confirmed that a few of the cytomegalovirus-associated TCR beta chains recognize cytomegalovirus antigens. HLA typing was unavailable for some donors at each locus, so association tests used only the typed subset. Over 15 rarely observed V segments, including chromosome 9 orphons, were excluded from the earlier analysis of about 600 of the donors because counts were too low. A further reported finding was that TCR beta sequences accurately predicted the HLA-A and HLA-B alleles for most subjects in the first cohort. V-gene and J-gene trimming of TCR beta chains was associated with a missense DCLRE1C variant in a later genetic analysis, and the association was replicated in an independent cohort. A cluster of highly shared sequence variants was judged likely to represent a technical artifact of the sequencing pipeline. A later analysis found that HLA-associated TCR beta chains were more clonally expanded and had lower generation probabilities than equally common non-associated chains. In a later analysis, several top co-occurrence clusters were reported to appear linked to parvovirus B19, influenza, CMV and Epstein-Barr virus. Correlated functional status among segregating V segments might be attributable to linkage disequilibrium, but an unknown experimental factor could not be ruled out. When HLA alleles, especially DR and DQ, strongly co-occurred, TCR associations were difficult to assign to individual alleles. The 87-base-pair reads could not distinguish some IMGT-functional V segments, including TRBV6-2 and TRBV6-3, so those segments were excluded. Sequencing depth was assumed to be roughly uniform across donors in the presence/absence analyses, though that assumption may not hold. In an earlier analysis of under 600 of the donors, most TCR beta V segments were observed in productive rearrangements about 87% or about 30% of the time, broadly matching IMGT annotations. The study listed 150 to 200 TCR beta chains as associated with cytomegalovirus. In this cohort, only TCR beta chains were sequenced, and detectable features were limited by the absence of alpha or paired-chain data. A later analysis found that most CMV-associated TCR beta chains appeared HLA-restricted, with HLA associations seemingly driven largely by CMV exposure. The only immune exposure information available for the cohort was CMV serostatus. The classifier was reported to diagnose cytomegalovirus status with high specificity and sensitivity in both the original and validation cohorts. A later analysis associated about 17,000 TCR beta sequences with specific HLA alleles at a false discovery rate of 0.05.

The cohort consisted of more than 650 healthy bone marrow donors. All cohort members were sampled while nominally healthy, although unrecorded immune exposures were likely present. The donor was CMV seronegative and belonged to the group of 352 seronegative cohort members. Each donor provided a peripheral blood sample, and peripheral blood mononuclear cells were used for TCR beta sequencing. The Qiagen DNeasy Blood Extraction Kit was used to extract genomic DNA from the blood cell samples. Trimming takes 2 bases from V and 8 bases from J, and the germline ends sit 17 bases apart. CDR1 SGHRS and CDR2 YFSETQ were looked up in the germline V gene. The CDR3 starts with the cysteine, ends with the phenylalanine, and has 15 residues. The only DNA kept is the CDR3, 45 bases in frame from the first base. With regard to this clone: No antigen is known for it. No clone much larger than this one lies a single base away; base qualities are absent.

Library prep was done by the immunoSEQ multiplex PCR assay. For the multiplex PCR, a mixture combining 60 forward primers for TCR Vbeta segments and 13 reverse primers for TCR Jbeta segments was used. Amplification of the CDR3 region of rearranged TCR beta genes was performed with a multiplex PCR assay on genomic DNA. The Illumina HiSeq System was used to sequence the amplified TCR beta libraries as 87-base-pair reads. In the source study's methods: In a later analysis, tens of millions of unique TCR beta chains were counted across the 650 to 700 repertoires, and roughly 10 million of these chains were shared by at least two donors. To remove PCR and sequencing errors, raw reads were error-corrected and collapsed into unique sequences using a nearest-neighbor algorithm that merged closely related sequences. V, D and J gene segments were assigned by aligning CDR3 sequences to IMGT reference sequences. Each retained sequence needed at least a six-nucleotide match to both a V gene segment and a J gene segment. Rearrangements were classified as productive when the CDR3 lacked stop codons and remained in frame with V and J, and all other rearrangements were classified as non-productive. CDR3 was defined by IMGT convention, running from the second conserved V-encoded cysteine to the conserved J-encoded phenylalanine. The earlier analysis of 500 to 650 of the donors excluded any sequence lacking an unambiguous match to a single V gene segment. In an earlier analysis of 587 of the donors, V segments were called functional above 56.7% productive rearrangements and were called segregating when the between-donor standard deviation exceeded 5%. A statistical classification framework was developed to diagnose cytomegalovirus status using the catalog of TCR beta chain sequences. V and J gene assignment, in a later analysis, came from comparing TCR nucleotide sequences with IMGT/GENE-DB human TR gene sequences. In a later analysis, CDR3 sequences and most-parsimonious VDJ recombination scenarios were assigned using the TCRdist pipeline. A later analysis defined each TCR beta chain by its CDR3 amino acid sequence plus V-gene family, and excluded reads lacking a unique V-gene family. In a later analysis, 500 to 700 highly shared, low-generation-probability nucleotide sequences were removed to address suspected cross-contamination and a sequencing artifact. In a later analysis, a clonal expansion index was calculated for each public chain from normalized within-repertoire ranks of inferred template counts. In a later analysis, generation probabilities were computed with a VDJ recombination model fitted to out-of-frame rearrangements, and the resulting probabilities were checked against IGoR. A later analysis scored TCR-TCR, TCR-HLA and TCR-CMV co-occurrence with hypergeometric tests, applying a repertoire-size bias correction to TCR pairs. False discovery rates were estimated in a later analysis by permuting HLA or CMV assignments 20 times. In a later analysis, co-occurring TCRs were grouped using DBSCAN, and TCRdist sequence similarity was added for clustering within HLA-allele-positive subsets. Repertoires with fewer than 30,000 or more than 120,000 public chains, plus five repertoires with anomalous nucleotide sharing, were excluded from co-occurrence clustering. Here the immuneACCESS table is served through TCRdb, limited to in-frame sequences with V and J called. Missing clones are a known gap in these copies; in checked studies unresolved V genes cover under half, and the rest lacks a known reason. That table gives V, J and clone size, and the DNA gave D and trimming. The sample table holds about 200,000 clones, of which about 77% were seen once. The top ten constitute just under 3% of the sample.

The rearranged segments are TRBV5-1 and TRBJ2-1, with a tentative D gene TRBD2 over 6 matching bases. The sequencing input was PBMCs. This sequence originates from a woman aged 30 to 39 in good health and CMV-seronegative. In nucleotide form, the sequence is TGCGCCAGCAGCTTAGGAGGGAAGAGAAATTATGAGCAGTTCTTC. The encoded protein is CASSLGGKRNYEQFF.